The clone carrying this TCR beta chain has a count of ten or more. Its specificity is not known. UMIs and sample barcodes were carried by the TCR alpha and TCR beta cDNA libraries that 5'RACE produced using constant-segment primers. TCRdb redid the calling of the 5' RACE reads with MiXCR, one entry per CDR3 protein. The table shows around 150,000 distinct CDR3 sequences, with 11% occurring only once. The source of the sample is a study of T-cell memory formation after mild COVID-19. Study-wide background: Clustering of TCRs was largely donor specific.

Study conclusions and caveats: The pre-infection memory compartment contained some responding clones, suggesting cross-reactive memory joined. Contracting clones, day 15 to 85, had balanced CD4/CD8, and later expanders favored CD4+.

Trimming removed 0 bases from V and 5 bases from J, with 11 bases in between. Germline V gene data show CDR1 as SGHRS and CDR2 as YFSETQ. The CDR3 consists of 14 residues. This clonotype was sampled from a man between 18 and 29 years old who had mild COVID-19 (a few samples of this study predate the infection). Cell type and time point are not known. The rearrangement links TRBV5-1 to TRBJ2-5; weak D call: TRBD1 (5 bases). Source material: PBMCs or a T cell subset sorted from them (not recorded which). Here the CDR3 reads CASSLVPGLETQYF. CDR3 in DNA: TGCGCCAGCAGCTTGGTACCAGGGCTCGAGACCCAGTACTTC.